The present T cell receptor (beta chain) was sequenced within a study of T cells in Graves' hyperthyroidism and ophthalmopathy. Regarding the study as a whole: Separation of ophthalmopathy from stable hyperthyroidism was achieved by a 13 V-J model.

As for this clonotype: Its target is unknown. Germline and junction disagree at one end, which may indicate a read error.

The CDR3 covers 11 residues. Germline V lookup: CDR1 SNHLY, CDR2 FYNNEI. The TCR beta CDR3 regions underwent amplification using RNA transcripts as the source. During a first-round RT-PCR of the TCR CDR3, the HTBI primer set was used. MiXCR, run by TCRdb on the multiplex PCR reads, gives a single entry per CDR3 protein. The sample has 380,000 or so distinct CDR3 sequences; roughly 14% are singletons. It was considered stable Graves' hyperthyroidism when ophthalmopathy did not progress within 18 months. Lactation, pregnancy, other autoimmune disease or uncontrolled infection led to exclusion of patients.

This clonotype originated in a woman between 25 and 40 years old with Graves' hyperthyroidism. Sequenced sample: blood. The chain links TRBV2 to TRBJ2-2, with D possibly being TRBD2 (6 bases). Here the CDR3 reads CASRGTGGLFF. The CDR3 DNA reads as TGTGCCAGCAGAGGAACCGGGGGGCTGTTTTTT. Based on the CDR3 plus reference TRBV2 and TRBJ2-2, the full variable domain is EPEVTQTPSHQVTQMGQEVILRCVPISNHLYFYWYRQILGQKVEFLVSFYNNEISEKSEIFDDQFSVERPDGSNFTLKIRSTKLEDSAMYFCASRGTGGLFFGEGSRLTVL.